The text below deals with one TCR beta chain. Its antigen is unknown. A much larger clone lies one base from this, so it may be a read error. These data are taken from a study of T cell repertoires in cytomegalovirus infection. Study summary: Indications came from public TCR beta signatures; they pointed to CMV infection and to a matching HLA type. Findings and limits, study-wide: Summed public TCR beta family frequency identified CMV carriers bearing the relevant HLA. Clonotypes of TCR beta that were HLA-C-restricted and CMV-specific dominated the ex vivo response.

In TCRdb, the reads were re-called with MiXCR into one record per CDR3 protein. Of about 600,000 distinct CDR3 sequences detected, approximately 24% appear once; the ten largest clones hold 8%. This CDR3 is built from 14 residues. Per germline, CDR1 MDHEN and CDR2 SYDVKM. Sequenced: CD8+ T cells from PBMCs. This TCR was recovered from a human donor in good health (CMV status not recorded). Some clones in this sample may be carry-over from other donors' samples. The rearrangement links TRBV28 to TRBJ2-7, with D perhaps being TRBD1 or TRBD2 (5 bases each). CDR3 amino acids: CVSSSRVGAYEQYV. The CDR3 DNA sequence: TGTGTCAGCAGTTCCCGGGTGGGGGCCTACGAGCAGTACGTC.